This TCR beta chain was found in a study of T cell responses to AZD1222 COVID-19 vaccine. General observations from the study: Epitopes outside B.1.351 and B.1.1.7 mutated regions reportedly drew nearly half of spike TCRs. Rises in breadth and depth of Spike-specific TCRs came after two AZD1222 doses. Baseline seropositivity characterized only six AZD1222 recipients.

As to this clone: Its specificity is unknown.

The CDR3 is 15 residues long. The ends were cut back, 0 bases at V and 1 base at J, with 6 bases in the middle. The V gene's germline CDR1 is SNHLY and CDR2 FYNNEI. The table came from immunoSEQ multiplex PCR; TCRdb's copy has only in-frame clones and leaves some out. This table holds 150,000 to 250,000 clones, 93% found once. The specimen was peripheral blood, collected 28 days after the second AZD1222 dose. The origin of this receptor is an adult who received the AZD1222 COVID-19 vaccine. The chain couples TRBV2 to TRBJ2-2, with no clear D. CDR3 sequence reads: CASSEAVGNTGELFF. In nucleotides, the CDR3 is TGTGCCAGCAGTGAAGCGGTAGGGAACACCGGGGAGCTGTTTTTT.